This entry lists 21 T cell receptor beta chains sequenced from one sample in a study of blood T cell repertoires in COVID-19. Method: immunoSEQ multiplex PCR; TCRdb's copy keeps in-frame clones and lacks some. The sample has about 260,000 clones; about 86% are singletons. The sample consisted of peripheral blood. The receptors here all came from a man aged 18 to 29 with active or convalescent COVID-19.

This chain joins TRBV5-4 and TRBJ2-5; 7 bases agree with TRBD1. The CDR3 contains 14 residues. Germline trimming cut 4 bases from V and 1 base from J; bases unmatched to any gene: 4. CDR1 is SGHNT, CDR2 YYREEE, per germline (reference sequence). Here the CDR3 reads CASSKRDSQETQYF. Written as DNA, the CDR3 is TGTGCCAGCAGCAAAAGGGACAGCCAAGAGACCCAGTACTTC.

This chain connects TRBV30 to TRBJ2-7; 7 positions agree with TRBD2. Germline CDR1 and CDR2: GTSNPN and SVGIG (reference sequence). CDR3 length: 16 amino acids. V dropped 2 bases and J dropped 1; count of bases not matched to a gene: 11. Here the CDR3 DNA reads TGTGCCTGGAGTCTACCCGGGGGGAGAGAATCCTACGAGCAGTACTTC. As protein: CAWSLPGGRESYEQYF.

The V gene is TRBV9, the J gene TRBJ1-4; unclear D gene. The CDR3 totals 15 residues. Between the trimmed V and J ends, which lost 4 bases and 10 bases, there was a span of 20 bases. Germline CDR1 reads SGDLS; CDR2 reads YYNGEE. CDR3 nucleotides: TGTGCCAGCAGCCTAGGGCCCGTTGAAAGTGGAAAACTGTTTTTT. As protein: CASSLGPVESGKLFF.

V and J are TRBV5-4 and TRBJ2-7; TRBD2 agrees at 16 bases. The CDR3 is 16 residues long. The ends lost 4 bases at V and 7 bases at J; junction bases unmatched: 8. CDR1 and CDR2 (germline): SGHNT, YYREEE (reference sequence). The CDR3 is CASSLNPGLAGGEQYF. CDR3 in DNA: TGTGCCAGCAGCCTAAACCCGGGACTAGCGGGAGGGGAGCAGTACTTC.

The rearrangement links TRBV15 to TRBJ2-2; D perhaps matches TRBD1 (6 bases). V lost 2 bases to trimming and J lost 6 bases, with 16 bases between them. Germline V gives CDR1 LNHNV, CDR2 YYDKDF (reference sequence). The CDR3 covers 16 residues. The CDR3 nucleotides are TGTGCCACCAGCAGACAGGGGACGACACCCTCCGGGGAGCTGTTTTTT. This codes for CATSRQGTTPSGELFF.

The CDR3 nucleotides read TGCGCCAGCAGCCAGGACGGTGCAGGGGACTACGAGCAGTACTTC. Encoded protein: CASSQDGAGDYEQYF. The chain recombines TRBV4-3 with TRBJ2-7, with D possibly TRBD1 on 6 matching bases. Between the trimmed V and J ends, which lost 3 bases and 3 bases, there was a span of 15 bases. From germline, CDR1 is LGHNA and CDR2 YSLEER. The CDR3 length is 15 residues.

The chain joins TRBV7-9 to TRBJ2-7; 9 positions agree with TRBD1. The CDR3 length is 15 residues. The germline V gene has CDR1 SEHNR and CDR2 FQNEAQ (reference sequence). J was trimmed by 6 bases and V by 5 bases; bases with no gene match: 11. CDR3 sequence: CASSRTGDRVSEQYF. In DNA, the CDR3 is TGTGCCAGCAGCCGGACGGGGGACAGGGTCTCCGAGCAGTACTTC.

This clone turned up a few times. The rearrangement uses TRBV4-1 and TRBJ2-7; 9 bases map to TRBD1. With 2 bases clipped from V and 1 base from J, the junction kept 3 bases outside the gene matches. CDR1 and CDR2 (germline): MGHRA, YSYEKL. The CDR3 totals 15 residues. The CDR3 region is CASSQTGQGSYEQYF. CDR3 in DNA: TGCGCCAGCAGCCAAACGGGACAGGGATCCTACGAGCAGTACTTC.

The chain uses TRBV19 and TRBJ2-1; 10 bases match TRBD1. The CDR3 is 16 residues long. The germline gives CDR1 LNHDA, CDR2 SQIVND (reference sequence). V was clipped by 10 bases and J by 2 bases; unmatched bases: 11. CDR3 sequence: CATSVLGQGTYNEQFF. For the CDR3, the DNA is TGTGCCACCTCGGTTCTGGGACAGGGGACCTACAATGAGCAGTTCTTC.

This chain uses TRBV4-3 with TRBJ2-1; D remains unclear. CDR1 and CDR2 (germline): LGHNA, YSLEER. V shed 4 bases and J shed 4 bases, with 20 bases lying between them. The CDR3 sequence is 17 residues long. DNA of the CDR3: TGCGCCAGCAGCCCCGTCGGAGACCCCCTATGGTACAATGAGCAGTTCTTC. Amino acids: CASSPVGDPLWYNEQFF.

The chain couples TRBV7-2 to TRBJ2-2, with 8 positions matching TRBD2. Germline V CDR1 and CDR2: SGHTA, FQGNSA. The junction had 7 bases not matched to a gene; V was cut back by 1 base and J by 9 bases. The CDR3 loop spans 15 amino acids. This chain's CDR3 is CASSLGAGVDRELFF. CDR3 coding DNA: TGTGCCAGCAGCTTAGGAGCGGGGGTAGATCGGGAGCTGTTTTTT.

The rearrangement links TRBV9 to TRBJ1-6, with D hard to call. Deletions cut 0 bases from V and 10 bases from J, with 14 bases between. CDR1 and CDR2 from the germline V gene are SGDLS and YYNGEE. There are 15 residues in the CDR3. This chain's CDR3 is CASSVGSGYRSPLHF. Written as DNA, the CDR3 is TGTGCCAGCAGCGTAGGGTCGGGGTATCGATCACCCCTCCACTTT. Full variable domain (outside the CDR3, taken from reference TRBV9 and TRBJ1-6): DSGVTQTPKHLITATGQRVTLRCSPRSGDLSVYWYQQSLDQGLQFLIQYYNGEERAKGNILERFSAQQFPDLHSELNLSSLELGDSALYFCASSVGSGYRSPLHFGNGTRLTVT.

This chain links TRBV5-1 with TRBJ1-6; D is uncertain. The CDR3 runs 12 residues. CDR1 is SGHRS and CDR2 is YFSETQ in the germline V gene. V was cut by 4 bases and J by 5 bases, with 4 bases left in between. Written as DNA, the CDR3 is TGCGCCAGCAGCCCCAATAATTCACCCCTCCACTTT. It encodes CASSPNNSPLHF.

This chain connects TRBV19 to TRBJ2-3; D perhaps matches TRBD2 (5 bases). Germline CDR1 and CDR2: LNHDA and SQIVND (reference sequence). The V gene lost 5 bases and the J gene lost 0 bases, with 15 bases spanning the gap. The CDR3 covers 16 residues. This chain's CDR3 is CASSSIATTSTDTQYF. CDR3 nucleotide sequence: TGTGCCAGTAGTTCTATAGCGACAACTAGCACAGATACGCAGTATTTT.

This clone was observed a single time. This rearrangement joins TRBV9 to TRBJ1-2, with 11 bases that match TRBD1. The CDR3 covers 15 residues. From germline, CDR1 is SGDLS and CDR2 YYNGEE. After removal of 4 bases from V and 3 bases from J, the junction contained 5 bases not matched to a gene. The CDR3 DNA reads TGTGCCAGCAGCATCAGGACAGGGGGCCACTATGGCTACACCTTC. This gives the protein CASSIRTGGHYGYTF.

The chain joins TRBV9 to TRBJ2-7, with a tentative D call TRBD2 (7 bases). Germline assignment: CDR1 SGDLS and CDR2 YYNGEE. The CDR3 spans 14 residues. Trimming pared 2 bases from V and 3 bases from J, leaving 12 bases between. Written as DNA, the CDR3 is TGTGCCAGCAGCGTGGGGGGGCCGGGCTACGAGCAGTACTTC. Residues: CASSVGGPGYEQYF. The full variable domain, its missing parts supplied by reference TRBV9 and TRBJ2-7, is DSGVTQTPKHLITATGQRVTLRCSPRSGDLSVYWYQQSLDQGLQFLIQYYNGEERAKGNILERFSAQQFPDLHSELNLSSLELGDSALYFCASSVGGPGYEQYFGPGTRLTVT.

The V and J genes are TRBV12-3 or TRBV12-4 and TRBJ1-2, with 8 bases identical to TRBD1. This CDR3 spans 12 amino acids. The V and J ends lost 5 bases and 11 bases, in that order; junction bases with no gene match: 7. This CDR3 reads CASSPQTGEYTF. Written as DNA, the CDR3 is TGTGCCAGCAGTCCCCAGACAGGGGAATACACCTTC.

This clone was recorded a few times. The chain combines TRBV28 with TRBJ1-2, with D possibly being TRBD1 (5 bases). CDR3 size: 12 residues. Trimming pared 6 bases from V and 4 bases from J, leaving 9 bases between. From germline, CDR1 is MDHEN and CDR2 SYDVKM. CDR3 loop: CASRGLGYGYTF. The CDR3 DNA follows: TGTGCCAGCAGGGGGCTTGGCTATGGCTACACCTTC.

CDR3 DNA: TGTGCTAGTGGTTTGGTACTATCCTCCGGTACGAGCTACGAGCAGTACTTC. This encodes CASGLVLSSGTSYEQYF. V and J are TRBV12-5 and TRBJ2-7; D uncertain. Per germline, CDR1 LGHNT and CDR2 FRNRAP. Trimming stripped 0 bases from V and 3 bases from J, with 18 bases between. The CDR3 has 17 residues.

About this clone itself: Distinct nucleotide sequences in the sample also encode this CDR3. This rearrangement joins TRBV7-2 to TRBJ1-6, with 11 bases that match TRBD1. This CDR3 spans 15 amino acids. Germline CDR1 SGHTA, CDR2 FQGNSA. V trimming: 3 bases; J trimming: 10 bases; junction bases outside the gene matches: 5. CDR3 in DNA: TGTGCCAGCAGCTTTGGACAGGGGGCTGGCTCACCCCTCCACTTT. It specifies CASSFGQGAGSPLHF.

The chain is built from TRBV5-1 and TRBJ2-1, with TRBD2 identical over 7 bases. CDR1 is SGHRS and CDR2 is YFSETQ in the germline V gene. V lost 4 bases and J lost 0; bases outside the gene matches: 7. The CDR3 contains 16 residues. The CDR3 DNA is TGCGCCAGCAGCCCCCAGGGAGGGCCCTCCTACAATGAGCAGTTCTTC. Its translation: CASSPQGGPSYNEQFF.